The 27 T cell receptor beta chains in this list originate from one sample, sequenced in a study of blood T cells in healthy people across ages. The authors ran a second PCR of about 7 to 11 cycles using a sample-barcoded 5' primer and a J-beta primer mix. TCRdb fed the 5' RACE reads into MiXCR, producing one record per CDR3 protein. This sample has 600,000 or so distinct CDR3 sequences, with about 28% found just once. Sequenced input: blood. All receptors derive from a woman aged 80 or over in good health.

Ten or more counts support this clonotype. V is TRBV20-1 and J is TRBJ1-5; D call uncertain. CDR3 length equals 17 residues. Trimming cost V 1 base and J 2 bases, with 18 bases left between them. Germline V CDR1 and CDR2: DFQATT, SNEGSKA (reference sequence). The CDR3 nucleotides read TGCAGTGCTAGAGCTGAGAACAGAAGGCATGGCAATCAGCCCCAGCATTTT. Translated: CSARAENRRHGNQPQHF.

The chain links TRBV7-2 to TRBJ2-5; 13 nucleotides match TRBD2. From germline, CDR1 is SGHTA and CDR2 FQGNSA. This CDR3 region has 18 residues. After removal of 0 bases from V and 1 base from J, the junction contained 5 bases not matched to a gene. The chain's CDR3 is CASSLAGLAGASQETQYF. CDR3 DNA sequence: TGTGCCAGCAGCTTAGCTGGACTAGCGGGGGCCTCCCAAGAGACCCAGTACTTC.

This clonotype was detected a few times. The chain combines TRBV13 with TRBJ1-1, with D possibly TRBD1 on 6 matching bases. Germline V CDR1 and CDR2: PRHDT, FYEKMQ (reference sequence). The CDR3 length is 16 residues. V was pared by 5 bases and J by 4 bases, with 20 bases between. The CDR3 DNA follows: TGTGCCAGCAGCCCCATCACTATCACAGGGTCCACTGAAGCTTTCTTT. It is translated as CASSPITITGSTEAFF.

This clonotype has ten or more counts. The rearrangement joins TRBV7-9 to TRBJ2-3; the D is unclear. CDR1 and CDR2 (germline): SEHNR, FQNEAQ (reference sequence). There are 13 residues in the CDR3. V was shortened by 5 bases and J by 4 bases, with 10 bases between the two germline ends. The CDR3: CASSPKGPDTQYF. CDR3 DNA sequence: TGTGCCAGCAGCCCCAAGGGCCCAGATACGCAGTATTTT.

The chain carries TRBV15 and TRBJ2-4; 9 nucleotides align to TRBD1. The DNA matches TRBJ2-5 better at its end, which makes the J call doubtful. The CDR3 totals 16 residues. Germline CDR1 LNHNV, CDR2 YYDKDF (reference sequence). The CDR3 here is CATSRGDRAGEETQYF. CDR3 in DNA: TGTGCCACCAGCAGGGGGGACAGGGCGGGTGAAGAGACCCAGTACTTC.

This clonotype was seen more than once but under ten times. The chain recombines TRBV10-3 with TRBJ2-2; D is perhaps TRBD1 or TRBD2 (5 bases each). This CDR3 has 14 residues. The V end lost 2 bases, the J end lost 7 bases, and 11 bases lay between the germline ends. Germline-derived CDR1 and CDR2 are ENHRY and SYGVKD. The CDR3 nucleotides read TGTGCCATCAGTGAGCCCGGGACGGGCGGGGAGCTGTTTTTT. Protein product: CAISEPGTGGELFF.

V is TRBV13 and J is TRBJ1-1; perhaps TRBD1 as D (6 bases). The V gene lost 2 bases and the J gene lost 4 bases, with 11 bases spanning the gap. This CDR3 spans 14 amino acids. Per germline, CDR1 PRHDT and CDR2 FYEKMQ (reference sequence). In nucleotides, the CDR3 is TGTGCCAGCAGCTTAAAACCCAGGGGCACTGAAGCTTTCTTT. Its translation is CASSLKPRGTEAFF.

Many counts were recorded for this clonotype. This chain links TRBV29-1 with TRBJ2-4; 7 bases match TRBD1. The CDR3 length is 16 residues. V gave up 6 bases and J gave up 3 bases; unmatched junction bases: 14. CDR1 is SQVTM, CDR2 ANQGSEA, per germline. The CDR3 DNA reads TGCAGCGTCGAGGGGGCAGGATTAGCTGGCAAAAACATTCAGTACTTC. This translates into CSVEGAGLAGKNIQYF.

This clonotype was recorded at least ten times. The V and J genes are TRBV7-9 and TRBJ2-5; D unclear. Trimming shortened V by 5 bases and J by 2 bases, and 12 bases separated the two germline ends. The CDR3 runs to 14 residues. Germline V gives CDR1 SEHNR, CDR2 FQNEAQ (reference sequence). In DNA form, the CDR3 reads TGTGCCAGCAGCCAGAGCGCTTTTCAAGAGACCCAGTACTTC. Its protein product is CASSQSAFQETQYF.

V usage is TRBV2 and J usage is TRBJ1-1, with D uncertain. Per the germline V gene, CDR1 is SNHLY and CDR2 is FYNNEI. Trimming cost V 2 bases and J 4 bases, with 11 bases left between them. The CDR3 spans 14 residues. The CDR3 coding sequence is TGTGCCAGCAGTGAACGGCTGCGAGGCACTGAAGCTTTCTTT. Amino acids: CASSERLRGTEAFF.

The V and J genes are TRBV9 and TRBJ2-5; TRBD2 agrees at 8 bases. The CDR3 totals 19 residues. The ends lost 0 bases at V and 1 base at J; junction bases unmatched: 14. Looked up from germline, CDR1 is SGDLS and CDR2 is YYNGEE. CDR3 amino acids: CASSVGYGEAGEIQETQYF. In nucleotides, the CDR3 is TGTGCCAGCAGCGTAGGGTACGGGGAAGCGGGGGAGATCCAAGAGACCCAGTACTTC.

In regard to this clonotype: A junction end diverges from the germline sequence, so it may reflect a read error. This sequence joins TRBV6-1 and TRBJ2-7; no clear D gene. Germline loops: CDR1 MNHNS, CDR2 SASEGT. This CDR3 spans 14 amino acids. The CDR3 DNA sequence: TGTGCCAGCAGGGAAGCGCAGGACGGTTCGAAGCAGTACTTC. Its protein product is CASREAQDGSKQYF.

This clonotype appeared a single time. A read error is possible here, since a much larger clone lies one base away. This chain uses TRBV9 with TRBJ2-3, with D tentatively TRBD2 (5 bases). CDR3 length: 18 amino acids. Looked up from germline, CDR1 is SGDLS and CDR2 is YYNGEE. The CDR3 DNA sequence: TGTGCCAGCAGCGTAGGCTACCGTGACCGGAGGAGCACAGATACGCAGGATTTT. It encodes CASSVGYRDRRSTDTQDF.

This clonotype was found a few times. The V gene is TRBV4-1, the J gene TRBJ1-6; the D is unclear. V was cut by 3 bases and J by 11 bases, with 8 bases left in between. Germline-derived CDR1 and CDR2 are MGHRA and YSYEKL. CDR3 length: 12 residues. In DNA form, the CDR3 reads TGCGCCAGCAGCCATCCATGGGCACCCCTCCACTTT. It translates to CASSHPWAPLHF.

To note about this clonotype: A much larger clone differs from this one at a single base, so this may be a read error. The chain links TRBV5-6 to TRBJ2-1; 10 positions match TRBD2. The DNA end is more similar to TRBJ2-7, so the J call may be wrong. CDR3 length: 19 residues. CDR1 is SGHDT and CDR2 is YYEEEE in the germline V gene. The CDR3 is CASSLAASGGPKSYNEQYF. The DNA of the CDR3 is TGTGCCAGCAGCTTGGCCGCTAGCGGGGGACCTAAGTCCTACAATGAGCAGTACTTC.

The rearrangement joins TRBV12-3 or TRBV12-4 to TRBJ1-1; D remains unclear. The V end was cut by 8 bases, the J end by 1 base, with 8 bases between. The CDR3 runs 12 residues. CDR3 residues: CASDWANTEAFF. The DNA of the CDR3 is TGTGCCAGCGATTGGGCGAACACTGAAGCTTTCTTT.

The chain couples TRBV30 to TRBJ1-2; 7 nucleotides match TRBD1. The CDR3 is 14 residues long. Germline CDR1 and CDR2: GTSNPN and SVGIG (reference sequence). V lost 1 base, J lost 2 bases, and 4 bases stayed unmatched. The CDR3 region is CAWSEGQRNYGYTF. DNA for the CDR3: TGTGCCTGGAGTGAGGGACAGCGGAACTATGGCTACACCTTC.

The sample holds many counts of this clonotype. In DNA form, the CDR3 reads TGTGCCAGCAGCTTAGGGCCGGACGGCACAGATACGCAGTATTTT. Translating gives CASSLGPDGTDTQYF. This chain links TRBV7-2 with TRBJ2-3, with D unclear. Trimming cost V 1 base and J 1 base, with 9 bases left between them. CDR1 and CDR2 from the germline V gene are SGHTA and FQGNSA. The CDR3 contains 15 residues.

This clonotype was detected many times. The chain is built from TRBV15 and TRBJ1-4; 9 bases agree with TRBD1. With 1 base clipped from V and 6 bases from J, the junction kept 0 bases outside the gene matches. CDR3 length: 14 amino acids. Germline V CDR1 and CDR2: LNHNV, YYDKDF (reference sequence). In DNA, the CDR3 is TGTGCCACCAGCAGAGGGGACAGGGATGAAAAACTGTTTTTT. Amino acids: CATSRGDRDEKLFF.

On this clonotype: A read error may be the cause here, since a much bigger clone is one base away. The V and J genes are TRBV20-1 and TRBJ2-7; D uncertain. The germline gives CDR1 DFQATT, CDR2 SNEGSKA (reference sequence). The CDR3 loop spans 10 amino acids. V gave up 6 bases and J gave up 7 bases, with 10 bases separating them. The CDR3 DNA reads TGCAGTGCCCTAGGGCAGGAGCAGTACTTC. Its translation: CSALGQEQYF.

This clonotype showed up many times. The chain joins TRBV5-1 to TRBJ2-1; D might be TRBD1 or TRBD2, each matching 5 bases. The CDR3 sequence is 15 residues long. Per germline, CDR1 SGHRS and CDR2 YFSETQ. The V end was cut by 4 bases, the J end by 4 bases, with 15 bases between. The CDR3 protein is CASSPEGQGYNEQFF. As DNA, the CDR3 is TGCGCCAGCAGCCCAGAGGGGCAGGGATACAATGAGCAGTTCTTC.

Note on this clonotype: A much more abundant neighbour one base away suggests this may be a read error. V and J are TRBV28 and TRBJ2-5; D perhaps matches TRBD1 (5 bases). The better agreement between TRBJ2-7 and the DNA end casts doubt on the J call. This CDR3 is 15 amino acids long. Germline V gene sequence: CDR1 MDHEN, CDR2 SYDVKM. DNA of the CDR3: TGTGCCAGCAGTTTAGTGGGGCCTCGTAAGAACGAGCAGTACTTC. Protein product: CASSLVGPRKNEQYF.

This clonotype was picked up many times. The rearrangement joins TRBV20-1 to TRBJ1-2; D not certain. V lost 0 bases and J 4 bases, leaving 15 bases between the germline ends. The germline V gene encodes CDR1 DFQATT and CDR2 SNEGSKA (reference sequence). The CDR3 is 15 amino acids. CDR3 nucleotide sequence: TGCAGTGCTAGAGATCTTAAGGCTGCAGGCTATGGCTACACCTTC. Residues: CSARDLKAAGYGYTF.

This clonotype was detected ten times or more. A much larger clone is a single base away; this may be a read error. The chain couples TRBV5-1 to TRBJ2-1; possible D gene TRBD2, 6 bases. This CDR3 has 14 amino acids. Trimming left V 3 bases short and J 7 bases short, with 14 bases between. The germline CDR1 and CDR2 sequences are SGHRS and YFSETQ. This CDR3 reads CASSWGLPRNEQFF. Written as DNA, the CDR3 is TGCGCCAGCAGCTGGGGACTGCCACGGAATGAGCAGTTCTTC. Full variable domain (outside the CDR3, taken from reference TRBV5-1 and TRBJ2-1): KAGVTQTPRYLIKTRGQQVTLSCSPISGHRSVSWYQQTPGQGLQFLFEYFSETQRNKGNFPGRFSGRQFSNSRSEMNVSTLELGDSALYLCASSWGLPRNEQFFGPGTRLTVL.

The chain couples TRBV5-5 to TRBJ1-2, with D tentatively TRBD1 (6 bases). This CDR3 region has 15 residues. The V and J ends lost 0 bases and 2 bases respectively, with 11 bases between them. CDR1 and CDR2 from the germline V gene are SGHKS and YYEKEE (reference sequence). The DNA of the CDR3 is TGTGCCAGCAGCTTGGGGGCAGGACAGAACTATGGCTACACCTTC. This translates into CASSLGAGQNYGYTF.

Points on this clonotype: A much larger clone lies a single base off, so this may be a read error. V and J are TRBV10-3 and TRBJ1-2; 10 bases line up with TRBD1. The CDR3 length is 13 residues. From germline, CDR1 is ENHRY and CDR2 SYGVKD. The J segment lost 10 bases and the V segment lost 7 bases, leaving 9 bases of the junction unmatched. The CDR3 DNA reads TGTGCCATCAAGTCCGGGACAGGGGATGACTACACCTTC. Its translation: CAIKSGTGDDYTF.

This sequence joins TRBV11-2 and TRBJ1-1; 9 positions agree with TRBD1. CDR1 and CDR2 (germline): SGHAT, FQNNGV. This CDR3 contains 15 residues. With 5 bases clipped from V and 4 bases from J, the junction kept 8 bases outside the gene matches. CDR3 in DNA: TGTGCCAGCAGCCCGGGACAGGGTTTTGGCACTGAAGCTTTCTTT. Its protein product is CASSPGQGFGTEAFF.